The T cell receptor beta chain under discussion was sequenced for a study of early T cells in non-severe SARS-CoV-2 infection. From the 5' RACE reads, TCRdb called clonotypes with MiXCR, one entry per CDR3 protein. The data contain roughly 72,000 distinct CDR3 sequences, 9.5% to 15% of them singletons. This clonotype has more than one count but fewer than ten. V lost 1 base to trimming and J lost 1 base; unmatched junction nucleotides: 3. Looked up from germline, CDR1 is SGHVS and CDR2 is FNYEAQ. The CDR3 runs to 16 residues. The TCR originated in an adult who was a healthcare worker with PCR-confirmed SARS-CoV-2 infection or an uninfected control (not recorded which). This sequence joins TRBV7-6 and TRBJ2-2, with TRBD2 matching over 7 bases. The sample taken for sequencing was whole blood. CDR3 DNA sequence: TGTGCCAGCAGCTTAGGAGCGGGAATGAACACCGGGGAGCTGTTTTTT. Residues: CASSLGAGMNTGELFF.